These 27 T cell receptor beta chains share one sample of origin, sequenced in a study of cytomegalovirus exposure and HLA in healthy donors. The primer mix had 60 Vbeta and 13 Jbeta primers. Profiling relied on immunoSEQ multiplex PCR, and the TCRdb table lists in-frame clones only, not all of them. The sample lists about 82,000 clones; less than 85% were seen once. The specimen sequenced was PBMCs. These receptor sequences come from a human donor in good health.

This rearrangement joins TRBV6-5 to TRBJ1-6; 7 bases line up with TRBD1. Germline values: CDR1 MNHEY, CDR2 SVGAGI. The CDR3 covers 15 residues. After removal of 0 bases from V and 10 bases from J, the junction contained 6 bases not matched to a gene. This chain's CDR3 is CASSYSGQGGSPLHF. CDR3 DNA: TGTGCCAGCAGTTACTCAGGGCAGGGGGGATCACCCCTCCACTTT.

The chain couples TRBV2 to TRBJ2-2; D not resolved. The CDR3 sequence is 12 residues long. Trimming left V 5 bases short and J 7 bases short, with 8 bases between. Germline loops: CDR1 SNHLY, CDR2 FYNNEI. The CDR3 protein is CASSRVGGELFF. CDR3 coding DNA: TGTGCCAGCAGTCGGGTCGGCGGGGAGCTGTTTTTT.

This clone came up once. This chain connects TRBV27 to TRBJ2-7; the match to TRBD1 covers 7 bases. The germline V gene has CDR1 MNHEY and CDR2 SMNVEV (reference sequence). Germline trimming cut 3 bases from V and 6 bases from J; bases unmatched to any gene: 2. The CDR3 extends over 12 amino acids. The CDR3 DNA is TGTGCCAGCAGTTTGGCAGGGGGCGAGCAGTACTTC. Translated, it gives CASSLAGGEQYF.

This clone was found a few times. The chain joins TRBV25-1 to TRBJ2-1; TRBD1 matches at 8 bases. CDR1 is MGHDK, CDR2 SYGVNS, per germline. This CDR3 has 17 amino acids. V was clipped by 5 bases and J by 7 bases; unmatched bases: 16. DNA for the CDR3: TGTGCCAGCAGTCCAGGGGGCGGAGCGGCCCGATTGAATGAGCAGTTCTTC. It encodes CASSPGGGAARLNEQFF. The variable domain in full, with the rest retrieved from reference TRBV25-1 and TRBJ2-1, is EADIYQTPRYLVIGTGKKITLECSQTMGHDKMYWYQQDPGMELHLIHYSYGVNSTEKGDLSSESTVSRIRTEHFPLTLESARPSHTSQYLCASSPGGGAARLNEQFFGPGTRLTVL.

V usage is TRBV7-2 and J usage is TRBJ2-2; TRBD2 might be the D (7 bases). This CDR3 contains 13 residues. Germline values: CDR1 SGHTA, CDR2 FQGNSA. The V and J ends lost 7 bases and 5 bases respectively, with 11 bases between them. In nucleotides, the CDR3 is TGTGCCAGCATGGGGGGGCCGACCGGGGAGCTGTTTTTT. Its translation is CASMGGPTGELFF.

This chain uses TRBV7-2 with TRBJ1-1; 7 nucleotides match TRBD1. The CDR3 contains 15 residues. The ends lost 5 bases at V and 1 base at J; junction bases unmatched: 7. Germline V gives CDR1 SGHTA, CDR2 FQGNSA. The CDR3 sequence: CASSVNRGANTEAFF. The DNA of the CDR3 is TGTGCCAGCAGCGTCAACAGGGGCGCGAACACTGAAGCTTTCTTT.

This sequence joins TRBV6-5 and TRBJ2-1; D is undetermined. V was cut by 2 bases and J by 10 bases, with 9 bases left in between. Germline CDR1 is MNHEY and CDR2 is SVGAGI. This CDR3 region has 12 residues. The DNA for the CDR3 is TGTGCCAGCAGTTACGCCCCGACAGAGCAGTTCTTC. As protein: CASSYAPTEQFF.

This clone was seen more than once but under ten times. CDR3 in DNA: TGCGCCAGCAGCTCCCGGGACAGGGCTTCCTACGAGCAGTACTTC. This sequence encodes CASSSRDRASYEQYF. V is TRBV4-3 and J is TRBJ2-7; 9 bases fit TRBD1. Germline V gene sequence: CDR1 LGHNA, CDR2 YSLEER. J gave up 1 base and V 5 bases, and 6 bases lay outside the gene matches. The CDR3 consists of 15 residues.

DNA for the CDR3: TGCGCCAGCAGCCAAGATCCCAGCGGGGGGGGTCAAGAGACCCAGTACTTC. Its protein is CASSQDPSGGGQETQYF. This chain joins TRBV4-3 and TRBJ2-5, with TRBD2 identical over 10 bases. With V trimmed by 0 bases and J by 2 bases, 6 bases remained unmatched. Germline V gives CDR1 LGHNA, CDR2 YSLEER. There are 17 residues in the CDR3.

The V call is TRBV12-5, the J call TRBJ2-7; no clear D. Germline V lookup: CDR1 LGHNT, CDR2 FRNRAP. The CDR3 runs 11 residues. The V end lost 4 bases, the J end lost 6 bases, and 7 bases lay between the germline ends. This CDR3 reads CASGYFLEQYF. CDR3 nucleotides: TGTGCTAGTGGTTACTTCCTCGAGCAGTACTTC.

The chain employs TRBV5-1 and TRBJ1-4; D gene ambiguous. Germline lookup yields CDR1 SGHRS and CDR2 YFSETQ. This CDR3 contains 13 residues. The ends were cut back, 8 bases at V and 8 bases at J, with 16 bases in the middle. The CDR3: CASSEENFEKLFF. The CDR3, as DNA: TGCGCCAGTTCAGAGGAAAATTTCGAAAAACTGTTTTTT.

This chain joins TRBV11-3 and TRBJ2-5; maybe TRBD1 (6 bases). V dropped 4 bases and J dropped 4 bases, with 16 bases sitting between them. The CDR3 contains 15 residues. The germline gives CDR1 SGHNT, CDR2 YENEEA. The CDR3 DNA reads TGTGCCAGCAGCTCCCGGTCAGGGGAGTCAGAGACCCAGTACTTC. It specifies CASSSRSGESETQYF. Looking up the rest from reference TRBV11-3 and TRBJ2-5 gives the full variable domain: EAGVVQSPRYKIIEKKQPVAFWCNPISGHNTLYWYLQNLGQGPELLIRYENEEAVDDSQLPKDRFSAERLKGVDSTLKIQPAELGDSAVYLCASSSRSGESETQYFGPGTRLLVL.

The sample holds a few counts of this clone. The chain has TRBV15 and TRBJ2-2; D ambiguous. The length of the CDR3 is 13 residues. CDR1 and CDR2 (germline): LNHNV, YYDKDF (reference sequence). Trimming cost V 11 bases and J 2 bases, with 12 bases left between them. The CDR3 region has the DNA TGTGCCTCCTGTTCGAGTAACACCGGGGAGCTGTTTTTT. It specifies CASCSSNTGELFF.

This chain links TRBV20-1 with TRBJ1-4; D perhaps matches TRBD1 (6 bases). The V and J ends lost 6 bases and 8 bases respectively, with 10 bases between them. CDR1 and CDR2 (germline): DFQATT, SNEGSKA (reference sequence). The CDR3 contains 11 residues. The CDR3 sequence is CSANREEKLFF. The DNA for the CDR3 is TGCAGTGCCAACAGGGAGGAAAAACTGTTTTTT.

The chain is built from TRBV14 and TRBJ1-6, with D hard to call. Trimming shortened V by 2 bases and J by 0 bases, and 8 bases separated the two germline ends. Germline V gives CDR1 SGHDN, CDR2 FVKESK. The CDR3 is made up of 16 amino acids. For the CDR3, the DNA is TGTGCCAGCAGCCAAATCTCAGTCTCCTATAATTCACCCCTCCACTTT. Its translation: CASSQISVSYNSPLHF.

This rearrangement joins TRBV7-2 to TRBJ2-5, with a weak D call TRBD1 (6 bases). This CDR3 region has 15 residues. Germline values: CDR1 SGHTA, CDR2 FQGNSA. Trimming left V 1 base short and J 2 bases short, with 11 bases between. CDR3 protein: CASSLVQGPQETQYF. The CDR3 DNA follows: TGTGCCAGCAGCTTAGTACAGGGACCACAAGAGACCCAGTACTTC.

This chain links TRBV7-6 with TRBJ2-1; no clear D. CDR1 SGHVS and CDR2 FNYEAQ come from the germline V gene. V was shortened by 1 base and J by 7 bases, with 8 bases between the two germline ends. The CDR3 contains 13 residues. The CDR3 nucleotides read TGTGCCAGCAGCTTAGTCCCGAGAAATGAGCAGTTCTTC. Translated: CASSLVPRNEQFF.

The chain employs TRBV6-5 and TRBJ2-1; 11 bases match TRBD1. Germline loops: CDR1 MNHEY, CDR2 SVGAGI. The V segment lost 5 bases and the J segment 6 bases; nucleotides outside the gene matches: 3. The CDR3 contains 14 residues. CDR3 sequence: CASSPGTGGNEQFF. DNA for the CDR3: TGTGCCAGCAGTCCCGGGACAGGGGGCAATGAGCAGTTCTTC.

The chain couples TRBV6-1 to TRBJ1-1, with D tentatively TRBD1 (5 bases). The CDR3 is 14 residues long. Between the trimmed V and J ends, which lost 7 bases and 5 bases, there was a span of 17 bases. Germline V gene sequence: CDR1 MNHNS, CDR2 SASEGT. The DNA for the CDR3 is TGTGCCAGCATCCCCAGCCGGGGGTCGACTGAAGCTTTCTTT. It is translated as CASIPSRGSTEAFF.

The chain has TRBV7-2 and TRBJ2-1, with 13 bases that match TRBD2. Germline CDR1 SGHTA, CDR2 FQGNSA. The CDR3 length is 19 residues. The trim removed 5 bases at V and 0 bases at J, leaving 10 bases unmatched. CDR3 region: CASSPGLAGAFSSYNEQFF. The CDR3 coding sequence is TGTGCCAGCAGCCCCGGACTAGCGGGGGCCTTTAGCTCCTACAATGAGCAGTTCTTC. The full variable domain, with the rest looked up from reference TRBV7-2 and TRBJ2-1, is GAGVSQSPSNKVTEKGKDVELRCDPISGHTALYWYRQSLGQGLEFLIYFQGNSAPDKSGLPSDRFSAERTGGSVSTLTIQRTQQEDSAVYLCASSPGLAGAFSSYNEQFFGPGTRLTVL.

The chain has TRBV7-9 and TRBJ2-3; 10 bases line up with TRBD2. From germline, CDR1 is SEHNR and CDR2 FQNEAQ (reference sequence). There are 18 residues in the CDR3. The trim removed 0 bases at V and 1 base at J, leaving 7 bases unmatched. The CDR3 DNA is TGTGCCAGCAGCTTAGCAGCGGGGGGGCGGGGAGGCACAGATACGCAGTATTTT. Residues: CASSLAAGGRGGTDTQYF.

The gene calls are TRBV7-2 and TRBJ2-6; TRBD1 aligns across 8 bases. The ends lost 10 bases at V and 2 bases at J; junction bases unmatched: 7. Germline V gene lookup returns CDR1 SGHTA and CDR2 FQGNSA. This CDR3 contains 15 residues. The CDR3 DNA sequence: TGTGCCATCATAGGCAGGGGGCCTGGGGCCAACGTCCTGACTTTC. It yields the protein CAIIGRGPGANVLTF.

The rearrangement joins TRBV5-1 to TRBJ2-1; 11 bases are shared with TRBD2. The CDR3 has 15 amino acids. V lost 6 bases, J lost 9 bases, and 11 bases stayed unmatched. Germline CDR1 reads SGHRS; CDR2 reads YFSETQ. CDR3 DNA sequence: TGCGCCAGCACTCCGTGGATAGCGGGGGGGGGTGAGCAGTTCTTC. Translated, it gives CASTPWIAGGGEQFF.

This rearrangement joins TRBV4-1 to TRBJ2-7, with 7 bases matching TRBD2. Trimming at V came to 2 bases and at J to 4 bases, leaving 2 bases not matched to a gene. The germline gives CDR1 MGHRA, CDR2 YSYEKL. CDR3 length: 13 amino acids. CDR3 DNA sequence: TGCGCCAGCAGCCAAAGGGAGGGTTACGAGCAGTACTTC. Residues: CASSQREGYEQYF.

The genes are TRBV27 and TRBJ1-5; D is unclear. CDR1 MNHEY and CDR2 SMNVEV come from the germline V gene (reference sequence). V lost 5 bases and J lost 0, with 11 bases in between. The CDR3 runs 15 residues. The chain's CDR3 is CASSPSGFSNQPQHF. CDR3 sequence (DNA): TGTGCCAGCAGTCCATCGGGGTTTAGCAATCAGCCCCAGCATTTT.

The chain carries TRBV6-1 and TRBJ1-2; a possible D gene is TRBD1 (5 bases). The germline gives CDR1 MNHNS, CDR2 SASEGT. CDR3 length: 15 residues. V was cut by 1 base and J by 2 bases, with 11 bases left in between. CDR3 region: CASSEGRGRNYGYTF. The CDR3, as DNA: TGTGCCAGCAGTGAAGGGAGGGGTCGGAACTATGGCTACACCTTC.

This chain links TRBV19 with TRBJ2-7, with 9 bases lining up with TRBD1. V lost 4 bases to trimming and J lost 5 bases; unmatched junction nucleotides: 3. The CDR3 loop spans 13 amino acids. From germline, CDR1 is LNHDA and CDR2 SQIVND (reference sequence). CDR3: CASSRTGADEQYF. The CDR3 nucleotides read TGTGCCAGTAGTAGGACAGGGGCCGACGAGCAGTACTTC.